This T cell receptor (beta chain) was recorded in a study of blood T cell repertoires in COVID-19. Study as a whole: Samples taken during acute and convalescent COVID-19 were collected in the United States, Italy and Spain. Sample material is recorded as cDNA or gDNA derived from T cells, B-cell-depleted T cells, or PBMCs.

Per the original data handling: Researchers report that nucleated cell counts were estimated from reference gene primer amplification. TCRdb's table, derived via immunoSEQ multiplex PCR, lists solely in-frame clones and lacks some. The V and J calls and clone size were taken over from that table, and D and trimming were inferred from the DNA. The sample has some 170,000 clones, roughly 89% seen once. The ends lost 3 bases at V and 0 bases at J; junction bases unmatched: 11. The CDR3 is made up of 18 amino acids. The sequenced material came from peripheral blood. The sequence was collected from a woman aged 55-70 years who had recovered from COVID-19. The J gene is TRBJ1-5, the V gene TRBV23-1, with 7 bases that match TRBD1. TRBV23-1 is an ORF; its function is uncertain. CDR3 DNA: TGCGCCAGCAGTCAGCAGGGGGTGATTCAATATAGCAATCAGCCCCAGCATTTT. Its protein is CASSQQGVIQYSNQPQHF.